The text below deals with one T cell receptor (beta chain). The antigen remains undetermined. Described time point: pretreatment peripheral blood. Patients suffered from locally advanced or metastatic urothelial carcinoma. The sample comes from a study of PD-L1 blockade in urothelial cancer. Study-wide results and caveats: Patients who had durable benefit saw their tumor-associated blood clones expand more at 3 weeks. Lower pretreatment blood TCR clonality, under the median, predicted better survival, researchers reported.

V lost 4 bases, J lost 6 bases, and 17 bases lay in between. The V gene's germline CDR1 is SGHDT and CDR2 YYEEEE. This CDR3 is built from 15 residues. Spike-ins of synthetic TCR analog templates went into each PCR. Clones were sequenced by immunoSEQ multiplex PCR, and TCRdb holds only the in-frame ones, with some missing. This table has about 87,000 clones, roughly 84% appearing once. Sequenced here: PBMCs, sampled around atezolizumab (anti-PD-L1) treatment. The chain joins TRBV5-6 to TRBJ2-1; possibly TRBD2 for D (6 bases). This receptor was taken from a man between 60 and 75 years old with urothelial cancer. The CDR3 region has the DNA TGTGCCAGCAGCCAGCTAGCGAGAACCAGCAATGAGCAGTTCTTC. Its protein product is CASSQLARTSNEQFF.